The next 26 T cell receptor beta chains were all read from a single sample in a study of blood T cells in healthy people across ages. A second PCR of 7 to 11 cycles used a sample-barcoded 5' primer and a J-beta primer mix. MiXCR was run by TCRdb on the 5' RACE reads, yielding one entry per CDR3 protein. The sample contains about 570,000 distinct CDR3 sequences, about 25% of which appear only once. The source material was blood. These TCRs come from a woman in her 70s in good health.

This rearrangement joins TRBV7-2 to TRBJ2-1; D not certain. The length of the CDR3 is 15 residues. The germline gives CDR1 SGHTA, CDR2 FQGNSA. V shed 4 bases and J shed 5 bases, with 15 bases lying between them. This CDR3 reads CASSSPLGRNNEQFF. CDR3 DNA sequence: TGTGCCAGCAGCTCACCTCTCGGACGGAACAATGAGCAGTTCTTC.

The chain employs TRBV9 and TRBJ2-3; no clear D gene. Germline V gene data show CDR1 as SGDLS and CDR2 as YYNGEE. V lost 4 bases and J 6 bases, leaving 15 bases between the germline ends. CDR3 length: 14 residues. CDR3 in amino acids: CASSRRIGSDTQYF. CDR3 sequence (DNA): TGTGCCAGCAGCCGACGTATAGGCTCTGATACGCAGTATTTT.

This chain links TRBV20-1 with TRBJ2-1; D perhaps matches TRBD2 (6 bases). The end of the DNA is better explained by TRBJ2-5, so the J call may be wrong. Germline lookup yields CDR1 DFQATT and CDR2 SNEGSKA (reference sequence). This CDR3 spans 13 amino acids. As DNA, the CDR3 is TGCAGTGCTAGAGCCTTAGCGGAAGAGACCCAGTACTTC. It specifies CSARALAEETQYF.

This clonotype was observed a handful of times. The rearrangement uses TRBV5-6 and TRBJ2-5; the D gene could be TRBD1 or TRBD2 (5 bases each). This CDR3 is 14 amino acids long. Per the germline V gene, CDR1 is SGHDT and CDR2 is YYEEEE. With 3 bases removed from V and 2 bases from J, the gap between germline ends came to 11 bases. CDR3 region: CASSSGPTQETQYF. In nucleotides, the CDR3 is TGTGCCAGCAGCTCGGGACCCACGCAAGAGACCCAGTACTTC. The complete variable domain, with remaining parts taken from reference TRBV5-6 and TRBJ2-5, reads DAGVTQSPTHLIKTRGQQVTLRCSPKSGHDTVSWYQQALGQGPQFIFQYYEEEERQRGNFPDRFSGHQFPNYSSELNVNALLLGDSALYLCASSSGPTQETQYFGPGTRLLVL.

On this clonotype: At one end, the junction sequence differs from germline, possibly due to a read error. The chain combines TRBV7-7 with TRBJ2-3; no definite D call. CDR1 and CDR2 (germline): SSHAT, FNYEAQ (reference sequence). The CDR3 runs 13 residues. CDR3 amino acids: CASSSRSRDTQYF. Here the CDR3 DNA reads TGTGCTAGCAGCTCGCGTTCTAGGGATACGCAGTATTTT.

The chain couples TRBV6-5 to TRBJ2-4; D gene ambiguous. CDR3 size: 16 residues. V dropped 0 bases and J dropped 7 bases, with 16 bases sitting between them. Germline CDR1 is MNHEY and CDR2 is SVGAGI. This CDR3 is CASSYSNKGMGNIQYF. Written as DNA, the CDR3 is TGTGCCAGCAGTTACTCGAACAAAGGGATGGGGAACATTCAGTACTTC.

The sample holds a few counts of this clonotype. At one end, the junction sequence differs from germline, possibly due to a read error. The rearrangement joins TRBV7-2 to TRBJ2-3, with D tentatively TRBD1 or TRBD2 (6 bases each). The CDR3 is 15 residues long. CDR1 SGHTA and CDR2 FQGNSA come from the germline V gene. The CDR3 bases are TGTGCCAGCAGCCCATCTACAGGGCGCGGGGATACGCAGTGTTTT. Translation: CASSPSTGRGDTQCF.

V gene TRBV5-1 combines with J gene TRBJ2-5; weak D call: TRBD1 (8 bases). Germline values: CDR1 SGHRS, CDR2 YFSETQ. V lost 2 bases to trimming and J lost 3 bases, with 14 bases between them. This CDR3 is 15 amino acids long. The chain's CDR3 is CASSLRTGREETQYF. The CDR3 DNA sequence: TGCGCCAGCAGCTTAAGGACAGGGAGGGAAGAGACCCAGTACTTC.

This clonotype was found once. The V and J genes are TRBV7-6 and TRBJ2-7, with D tentatively TRBD1 (5 bases). With the DNA end fitting TRBJ2-1 better, the J assignment may be wrong. The length of the CDR3 is 14 residues. The V gene's germline CDR1 is SGHVS and CDR2 FNYEAQ. The CDR3 nucleotides read TGTGCCAGCAGCTCGCGACAGCCCGCCTACGAGCAGTTCTTC. As protein: CASSSRQPAYEQFF.

This chain links TRBV7-8 with TRBJ1-5; D is uncertain. CDR3 length equals 16 residues. Per the germline V gene, CDR1 is SGHVS and CDR2 is FQNEAQ. V dropped 5 bases and J dropped 1 base, with 15 bases sitting between them. The CDR3 is CASSIQTARSNQPQHF. In DNA, the CDR3 is TGTGCCAGCAGCATCCAGACGGCCCGGAGCAATCAGCCCCAGCATTTT.

This clonotype was observed a handful of times. The CDR3 loop reads CASVGGSSYNEQFF. CDR3 DNA sequence: TGTGCCAGCGTGGGGGGGAGCTCCTACAATGAGCAGTTCTTC. This chain uses TRBV2 with TRBJ2-1; 7 bases are a match to TRBD2. The germline CDR1 and CDR2 sequences are SNHLY and FYNNEI. With V trimmed by 8 bases and J by 0 bases, 4 bases remained unmatched. This CDR3 region has 14 residues.

The V gene is TRBV5-1, the J gene TRBJ1-4; 7 positions match TRBD1. Looked up from germline, CDR1 is SGHRS and CDR2 is YFSETQ. This CDR3 has 15 amino acids. Trimming took 0 bases from V and 5 from J; bases not matched to a gene: 4. The CDR3 DNA reads TGCGCCAGCAGCTTGGCCGGGACAGTGAATGAAAAACTGTTTTTT. It encodes CASSLAGTVNEKLFF.

This clonotype has just a few counts. V usage is TRBV18 and J usage is TRBJ1-2, with TRBD1 identical over 8 bases. CDR3 length equals 16 residues. Germline V gene lookup returns CDR1 KGHSH and CDR2 LQKENI. The J segment lost 3 bases and the V segment lost 3 bases, leaving 9 bases of the junction unmatched. The CDR3 bases are TGTGCCAGCTCACCTCGAACAGGGGGGTCGGACTATGGCTACACCTTC. This translates into CASSPRTGGSDYGYTF.

This clonotype was recorded only once. The rearrangement links TRBV10-3 to TRBJ2-1; TRBD2 matches at 14 bases. The germline V gene has CDR1 ENHRY and CDR2 SYGVKD. CDR3 length: 15 amino acids. Trimming took 3 bases from V and 12 from J; bases not matched to a gene: 7. In DNA, the CDR3 is TGTGCCATCAGTGAAAGGACTAGCGGGAGGTTTGCGCAGTTCTTC. Translating gives CAISERTSGRFAQFF.

In this sample, this clonotype turned up a few times. This rearrangement joins TRBV5-5 to TRBJ1-5; D uncertain. Per germline, CDR1 SGHKS and CDR2 YYEKEE (reference sequence). V was shortened by 1 base and J by 5 bases, with 13 bases between the two germline ends. The CDR3 has 15 amino acids. CDR3 protein: CASSLLAYGDQPQHF. DNA of the CDR3: TGTGCCAGCAGCTTGTTAGCTTATGGTGATCAGCCCCAGCATTTT.

The sample holds many counts of this clonotype. This chain uses TRBV29-1 with TRBJ1-1; TRBD1 matches 8 bases. Germline V lookup: CDR1 SQVTM, CDR2 ANQGSEA. With V trimmed by 4 bases and J by 4 bases, 5 bases remained unmatched. This CDR3 spans 13 amino acids. DNA of the CDR3: TGCAGCGTTGGGTACACAGGGGGCACTGAAGCTTTCTTT. It is translated as CSVGYTGGTEAFF.

The sample holds a few counts of this clonotype. V and J are TRBV6-4 and TRBJ2-7, with TRBD1 matching 9 bases. The trim removed 0 bases at V and 3 bases at J, leaving 0 bases unmatched. This CDR3 contains 14 residues. Per the germline V gene, CDR1 is MRHNA and CDR2 is SNTAGT. This chain's CDR3 is CASSDSGQGYEQYF. The CDR3, as DNA: TGTGCCAGCAGTGACTCGGGACAGGGCTACGAGCAGTACTTC.

The sample holds many counts of this clonotype. This chain joins TRBV11-2 and TRBJ2-5; perhaps TRBD2 as D (6 bases). The CDR3 contains 17 residues. Trimming cost V 4 bases and J 3 bases, with 21 bases left between them. Germline-derived CDR1 and CDR2 are SGHAT and FQNNGV. For the CDR3, the DNA is TGTGCCAGCAGCTCGGGCCGGCGGGGAAACACGAAAGAGACCCAGTACTTC. The encoded protein is CASSSGRRGNTKETQYF.

This clonotype was seen a handful of times. This chain uses TRBV9 with TRBJ2-4; TRBD2 aligns across 9 bases. Germline V lookup: CDR1 SGDLS, CDR2 YYNGEE. This CDR3 is built from 16 residues. V shed 4 bases, J shed 2 bases, and the junction held 7 bases outside the gene matches. CDR3: CASSSAAGGPKNIQYF. DNA of the CDR3: TGTGCCAGCAGCTCGGCTGCGGGGGGGCCCAAAAACATTCAGTACTTC.

J is TRBJ2-6 and V is TRBV5-1; 7 nucleotides align to TRBD1. CDR1 is SGHRS, CDR2 YFSETQ, per germline. This CDR3 has 15 amino acids. Unmatched junction bases numbered 4, after V lost 2 bases and J lost 5 bases. The CDR3 sequence: CASSLGQARANVLTF. CDR3 DNA sequence: TGCGCCAGCAGCTTAGGACAGGCTCGGGCCAACGTCCTGACTTTC.

The genes are TRBV24-1 and TRBJ1-2; TRBD1 might be the D (5 bases). Germline loops: CDR1 KGHDR, CDR2 SFDVKD. This CDR3 is built from 14 residues. V was shortened by 3 bases and J by 7 bases, with 14 bases between the two germline ends. In DNA form, the CDR3 reads TGTGCCACCAGTGATCCCTCAGGGACTGCTGGCTACACCTTC. This translates into CATSDPSGTAGYTF.

The chain uses TRBV7-2 and TRBJ2-1; 11 bases match TRBD2. CDR3 length: 14 amino acids. The V gene end was trimmed by 0 bases and the J gene end by 9 bases; junction bases not matched to a gene: 1. From germline, CDR1 is SGHTA and CDR2 FQGNSA. CDR3 protein: CASSLASGGGEQFF. CDR3 coding DNA: TGTGCCAGCAGCTTAGCTAGCGGGGGGGGTGAGCAGTTCTTC.

The V call is TRBV29-1, the J call TRBJ2-7; 8 bases are shared with TRBD1. The trim removed 6 bases at V and 4 bases at J, leaving 8 bases unmatched. CDR1 SQVTM and CDR2 ANQGSEA come from the germline V gene. The CDR3 has 13 residues. CDR3 loop: CSVRQGSFYEQYF. The CDR3 DNA follows: TGCAGCGTACGACAGGGGAGTTTTTACGAGCAGTACTTC.

This clonotype was counted a few times. The chain links TRBV20-1 to TRBJ2-7, with 13 bases aligning to TRBD2. Germline CDR1 is DFQATT and CDR2 is SNEGSKA (reference sequence). Unmatched junction bases numbered 6, after V lost 4 bases and J lost 3 bases. This CDR3 is 15 amino acids long. In DNA, the CDR3 is TGCAGTGCTACTCCCGGGACTAGCGGGGACTACGAGCAGTACTTC. Translation gives CSATPGTSGDYEQYF.

This clonotype appeared a few times. The chain combines TRBV29-1 with TRBJ2-5; 11 nucleotides agree with TRBD1. Germline V CDR1 and CDR2: SQVTM, ANQGSEA. With 6 bases clipped from V and 5 bases from J, the junction kept 8 bases outside the gene matches. The CDR3 consists of 14 residues. The CDR3 reads CSVVLGTGGETQYF. The CDR3 DNA reads TGCAGCGTCGTTTTGGGGACAGGGGGTGAGACCCAGTACTTC.

This chain links TRBV4-3 with TRBJ2-2; D perhaps matches TRBD2 (6 bases). The CDR3 contains 14 residues. The V end was cut by 3 bases, the J end by 2 bases, with 7 bases between. Germline V gives CDR1 LGHNA, CDR2 YSLEER. CDR3 amino acids: CASSQAGNTGELFF. The DNA for the CDR3 is TGCGCCAGCAGCCAGGCGGGAAACACCGGGGAGCTGTTTTTT.